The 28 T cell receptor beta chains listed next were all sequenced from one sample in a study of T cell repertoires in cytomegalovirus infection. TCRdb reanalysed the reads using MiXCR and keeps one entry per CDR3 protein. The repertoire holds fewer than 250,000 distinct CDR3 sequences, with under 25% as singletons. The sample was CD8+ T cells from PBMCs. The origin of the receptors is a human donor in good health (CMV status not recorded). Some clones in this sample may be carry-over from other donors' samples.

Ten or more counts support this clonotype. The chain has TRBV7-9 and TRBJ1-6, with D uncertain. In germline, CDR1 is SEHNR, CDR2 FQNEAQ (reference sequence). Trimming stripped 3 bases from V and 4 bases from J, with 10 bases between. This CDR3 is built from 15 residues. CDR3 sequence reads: CASSLRTEYNSPLHF. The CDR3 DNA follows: TGTGCCAGCAGCTTGAGGACGGAATATAATTCACCCCTCCACTTT. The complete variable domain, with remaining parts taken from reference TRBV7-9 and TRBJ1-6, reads DTGVSQNPRHKITKRGQNVTFRCDPISEHNRLYWYRQTLGQGPEFLTYFQNEAQLEKSRLLSDRFSAERPKGSFSTLEIQRTEQGDSAMYLCASSLRTEYNSPLHFGNGTRLTVT.

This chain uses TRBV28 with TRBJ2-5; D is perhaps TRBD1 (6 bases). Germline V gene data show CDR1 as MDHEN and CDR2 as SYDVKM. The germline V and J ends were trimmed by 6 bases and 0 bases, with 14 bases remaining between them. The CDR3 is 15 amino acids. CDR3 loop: CASRLPGTHQETQYF. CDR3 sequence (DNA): TGTGCCAGCAGACTACCTGGGACACACCAAGAGACCCAGTACTTC.

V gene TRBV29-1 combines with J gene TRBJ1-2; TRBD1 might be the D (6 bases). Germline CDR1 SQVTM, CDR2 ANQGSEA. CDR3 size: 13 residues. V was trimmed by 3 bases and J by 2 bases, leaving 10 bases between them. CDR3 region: CSVDGGENYGYTF. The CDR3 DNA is TGCAGCGTTGATGGGGGCGAAAACTATGGCTACACCTTC. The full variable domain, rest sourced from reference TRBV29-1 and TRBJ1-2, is SAVISQKPSRDICQRGTSLTIQCQVDSQVTMMFWYRQQPGQSLTLIATANQGSEATYESGFVIDKFPISRPNLTFSTLTVSNMSPEDSSIYLCSVDGGENYGYTFGSGTRLTVV.

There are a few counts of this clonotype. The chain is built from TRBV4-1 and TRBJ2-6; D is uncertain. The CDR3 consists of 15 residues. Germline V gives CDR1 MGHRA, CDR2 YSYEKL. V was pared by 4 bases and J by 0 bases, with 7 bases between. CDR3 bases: TGCGCCAGCAGCCGGCAGGCCTCTGGGGCCAACGTCCTGACTTTC. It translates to CASSRQASGANVLTF.

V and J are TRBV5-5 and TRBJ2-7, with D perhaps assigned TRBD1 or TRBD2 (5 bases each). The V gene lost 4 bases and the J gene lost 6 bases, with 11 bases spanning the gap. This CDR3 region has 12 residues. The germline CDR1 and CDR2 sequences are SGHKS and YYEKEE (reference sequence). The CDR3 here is CASSQRGSEQYF. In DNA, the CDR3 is TGTGCCAGCAGCCAGAGGGGATCCGAGCAGTACTTC.

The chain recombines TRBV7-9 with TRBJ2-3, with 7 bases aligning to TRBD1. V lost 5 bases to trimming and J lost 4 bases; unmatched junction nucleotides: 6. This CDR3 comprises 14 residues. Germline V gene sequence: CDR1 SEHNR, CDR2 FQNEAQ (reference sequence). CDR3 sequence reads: CASSPKTGPDTQYF. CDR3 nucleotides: TGTGCCAGCAGCCCAAAGACAGGGCCAGATACGCAGTATTTT. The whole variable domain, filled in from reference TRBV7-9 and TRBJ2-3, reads DTGVSQNPRHKITKRGQNVTFRCDPISEHNRLYWYRQTLGQGPEFLTYFQNEAQLEKSRLLSDRFSAERPKGSFSTLEIQRTEQGDSAMYLCASSPKTGPDTQYFGPGTRLTVL.

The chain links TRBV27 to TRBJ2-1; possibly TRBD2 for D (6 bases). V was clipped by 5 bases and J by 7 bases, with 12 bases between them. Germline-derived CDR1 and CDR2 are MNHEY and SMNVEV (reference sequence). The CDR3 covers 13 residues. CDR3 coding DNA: TGTGCCAGCAGTCGGGACTCCTTGAATGAGCAGTTCTTC. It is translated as CASSRDSLNEQFF.

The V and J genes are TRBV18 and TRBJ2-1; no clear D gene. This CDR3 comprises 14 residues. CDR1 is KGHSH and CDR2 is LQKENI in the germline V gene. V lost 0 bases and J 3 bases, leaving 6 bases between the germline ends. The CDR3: CASSPPGRYNEQFF. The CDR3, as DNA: TGTGCCAGCTCACCACCAGGGCGCTACAATGAGCAGTTCTTC. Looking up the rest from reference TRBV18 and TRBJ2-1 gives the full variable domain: NAGVMQNPRHLVRRRGQEARLRCSPMKGHSHVYWYRQLPEEGLKFMVYLQKENIIDESGMPKERFSAEFPKEGPSILRIQQVVRGDSAAYFCASSPPGRYNEQFFGPGTRLTVL.

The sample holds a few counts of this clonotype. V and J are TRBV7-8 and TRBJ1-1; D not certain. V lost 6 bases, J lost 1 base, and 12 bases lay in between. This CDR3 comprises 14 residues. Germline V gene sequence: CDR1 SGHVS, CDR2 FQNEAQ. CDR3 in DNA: TGTGCCAGCAGTTCATGGGTGCCGAACACTGAAGCTTTCTTT. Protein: CASSSWVPNTEAFF.

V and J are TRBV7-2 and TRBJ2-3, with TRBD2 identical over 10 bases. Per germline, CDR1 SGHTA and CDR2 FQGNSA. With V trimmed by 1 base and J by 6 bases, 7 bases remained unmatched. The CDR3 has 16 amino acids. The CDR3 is CASSLGLAGERDTQYF. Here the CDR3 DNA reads TGTGCCAGCAGCTTAGGTCTAGCGGGGGAGCGGGATACGCAGTATTTT. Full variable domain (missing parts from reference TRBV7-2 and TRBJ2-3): GAGVSQSPSNKVTEKGKDVELRCDPISGHTALYWYRQSLGQGLEFLIYFQGNSAPDKSGLPSDRFSAERTGGSVSTLTIQRTQQEDSAVYLCASSLGLAGERDTQYFGPGTRLTVL.

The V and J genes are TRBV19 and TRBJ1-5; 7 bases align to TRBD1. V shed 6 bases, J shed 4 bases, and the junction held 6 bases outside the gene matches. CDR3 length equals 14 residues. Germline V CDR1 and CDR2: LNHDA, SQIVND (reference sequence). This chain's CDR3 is CASRHRGQNQPQHF. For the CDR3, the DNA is TGTGCCAGTAGACATAGGGGACAGAATCAGCCCCAGCATTTT.

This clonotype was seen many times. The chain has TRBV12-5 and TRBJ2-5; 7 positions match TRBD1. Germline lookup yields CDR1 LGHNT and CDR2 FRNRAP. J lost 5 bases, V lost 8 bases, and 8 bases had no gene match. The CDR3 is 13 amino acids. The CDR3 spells CASQDREVETQYF. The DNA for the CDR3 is TGTGCTAGTCAAGACAGGGAAGTGGAGACCCAGTACTTC.

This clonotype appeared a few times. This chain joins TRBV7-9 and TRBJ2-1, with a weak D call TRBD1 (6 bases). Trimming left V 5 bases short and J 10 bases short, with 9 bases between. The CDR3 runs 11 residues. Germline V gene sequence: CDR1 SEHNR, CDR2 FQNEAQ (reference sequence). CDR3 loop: CASSLGQEQFF. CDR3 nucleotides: TGTGCCAGCAGCCTCGGACAGGAGCAGTTCTTC. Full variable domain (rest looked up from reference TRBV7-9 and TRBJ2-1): DTGVSQNPRHKITKRGQNVTFRCDPISEHNRLYWYRQTLGQGPEFLTYFQNEAQLEKSRLLSDRFSAERPKGSFSTLEIQRTEQGDSAMYLCASSLGQEQFFGPGTRLTVL.

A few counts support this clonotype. The CDR3 here is CASSLTGGLGEKLFF. The CDR3 region has the DNA TGTGCCAGCAGCCTTACAGGGGGGTTAGGGGAAAAACTGTTTTTT. The chain recombines TRBV7-6 with TRBJ1-4; TRBD1 aligns across 8 bases. Germline V lookup: CDR1 SGHVS, CDR2 FNYEAQ. The length of the CDR3 is 15 residues. The V gene end was trimmed by 5 bases and the J gene end by 8 bases; junction bases not matched to a gene: 10.

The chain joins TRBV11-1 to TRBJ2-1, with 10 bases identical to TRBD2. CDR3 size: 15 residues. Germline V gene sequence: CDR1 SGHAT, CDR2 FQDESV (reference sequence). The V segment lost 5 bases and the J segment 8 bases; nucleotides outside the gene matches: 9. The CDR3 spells CASSPQRGGPDEQFF. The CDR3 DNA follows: TGTGCCAGCAGCCCACAGCGGGGGGGCCCCGATGAGCAGTTCTTC.

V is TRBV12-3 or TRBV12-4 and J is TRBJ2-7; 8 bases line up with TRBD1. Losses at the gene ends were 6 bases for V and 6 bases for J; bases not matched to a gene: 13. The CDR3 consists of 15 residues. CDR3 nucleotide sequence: TGTGCCAGCAGAACTACAGGGGGGAATGGCCTCGAGCAGTACTTC. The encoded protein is CASRTTGGNGLEQYF.

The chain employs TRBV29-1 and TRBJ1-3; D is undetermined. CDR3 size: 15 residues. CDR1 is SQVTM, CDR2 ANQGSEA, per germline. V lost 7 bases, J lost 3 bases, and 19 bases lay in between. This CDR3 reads CSGQIGEDGGNTIYF. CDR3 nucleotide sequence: TGCAGCGGTCAAATCGGAGAGGACGGTGGAAACACCATATATTTT.

The CDR3 DNA reads TGTGCCAGCAGCCCTACGGCAGATAACACTGAAGCTTTCTTT. It translates to CASSPTADNTEAFF. The genes are TRBV7-9 and TRBJ1-1; D not certain. Trimming removed 5 bases at V and 2 bases at J, with 12 bases between. Germline V gives CDR1 SEHNR, CDR2 FQNEAQ (reference sequence). This CDR3 has 14 amino acids.

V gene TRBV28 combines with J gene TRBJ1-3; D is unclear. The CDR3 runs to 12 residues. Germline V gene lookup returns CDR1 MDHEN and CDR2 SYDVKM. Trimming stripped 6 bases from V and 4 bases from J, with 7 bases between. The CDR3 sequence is CASRNTGNTIYF. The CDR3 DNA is TGTGCCAGCAGGAATACAGGAAACACCATATATTTT.

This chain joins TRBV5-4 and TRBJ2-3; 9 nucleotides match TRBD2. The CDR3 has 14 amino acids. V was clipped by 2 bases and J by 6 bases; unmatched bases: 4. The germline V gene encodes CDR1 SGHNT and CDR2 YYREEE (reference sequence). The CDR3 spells CASSFGGGADTQYF. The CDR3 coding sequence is TGTGCCAGCAGCTTCGGCGGGGGGGCGGATACGCAGTATTTT. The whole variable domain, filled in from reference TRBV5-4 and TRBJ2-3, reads ETGVTQSPTHLIKTRGQQVTLRCSSQSGHNTVSWYQQALGQGPQFIFQYYREEENGRGNFPPRFSGLQFPNYSSELNVNALELDDSALYLCASSFGGGADTQYFGPGTRLTVL.

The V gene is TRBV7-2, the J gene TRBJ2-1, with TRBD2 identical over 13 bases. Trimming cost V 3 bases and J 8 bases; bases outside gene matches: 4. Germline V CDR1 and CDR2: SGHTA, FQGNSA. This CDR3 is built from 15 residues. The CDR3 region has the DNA TGTGCCAGCAGCTTGGGACTAGCGGGGTGGGATGAGCAGTTCTTC. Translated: CASSLGLAGWDEQFF.

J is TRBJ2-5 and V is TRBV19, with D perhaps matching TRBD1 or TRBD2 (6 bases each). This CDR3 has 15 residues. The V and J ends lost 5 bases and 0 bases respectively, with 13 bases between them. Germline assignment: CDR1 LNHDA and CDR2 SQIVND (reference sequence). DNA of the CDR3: TGTGCCAGTAGTCGGGGGCCGAAAGACCAAGAGACCCAGTACTTC. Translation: CASSRGPKDQETQYF.

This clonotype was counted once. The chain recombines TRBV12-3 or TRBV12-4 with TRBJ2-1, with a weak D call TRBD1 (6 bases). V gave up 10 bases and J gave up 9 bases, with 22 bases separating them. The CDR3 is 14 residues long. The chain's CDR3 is CATTGTSSRAEQFF. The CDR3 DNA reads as TGTGCCACCACAGGGACCTCCTCTAGGGCTGAGCAGTTCTTC.

In DNA form, the CDR3 reads TGTGCCAGCAGCTTGACCTTAGGCGCCTACGAGCAGTACTTC. It translates to CASSLTLGAYEQYF. The chain employs TRBV7-9 and TRBJ2-7, with D hard to call. There are 14 residues in the CDR3. Germline values: CDR1 SEHNR, CDR2 FQNEAQ (reference sequence). V was pared by 3 bases and J by 2 bases, with 11 bases between.

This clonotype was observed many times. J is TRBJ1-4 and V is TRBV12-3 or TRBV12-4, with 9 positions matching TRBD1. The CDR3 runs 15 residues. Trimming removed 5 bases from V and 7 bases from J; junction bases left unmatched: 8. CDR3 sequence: CASSSSGTGIEKLFF. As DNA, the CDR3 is TGTGCCAGCAGTAGCTCCGGGACAGGGATTGAAAAACTGTTTTTT.

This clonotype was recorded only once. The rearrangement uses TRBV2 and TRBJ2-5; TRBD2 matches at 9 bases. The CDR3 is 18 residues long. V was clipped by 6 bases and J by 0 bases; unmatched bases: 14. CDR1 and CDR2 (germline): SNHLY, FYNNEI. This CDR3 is CASSEGLASGANQETQYF. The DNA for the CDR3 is TGTGCCAGCAGCGAGGGCCTGGCTAGCGGGGCAAACCAAGAGACCCAGTACTTC.

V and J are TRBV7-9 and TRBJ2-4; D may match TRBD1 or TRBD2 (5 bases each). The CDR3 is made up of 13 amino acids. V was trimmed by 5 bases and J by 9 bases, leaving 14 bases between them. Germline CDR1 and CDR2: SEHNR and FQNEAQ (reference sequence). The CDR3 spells CASSPFRDGIQYF. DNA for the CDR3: TGTGCCAGCAGCCCCTTCCGGGACGGCATTCAGTACTTC. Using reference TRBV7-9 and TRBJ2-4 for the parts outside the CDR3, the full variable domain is DTGVSQNPRHKITKRGQNVTFRCDPISEHNRLYWYRQTLGQGPEFLTYFQNEAQLEKSRLLSDRFSAERPKGSFSTLEIQRTEQGDSAMYLCASSPFRDGIQYFGAGTRLSVL.

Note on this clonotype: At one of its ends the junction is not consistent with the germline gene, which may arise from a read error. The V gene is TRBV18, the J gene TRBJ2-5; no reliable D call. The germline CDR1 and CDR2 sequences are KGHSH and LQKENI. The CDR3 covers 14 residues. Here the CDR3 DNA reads TGTACCAGCTCACAGACCCCTGGCCAAGAGACCCAGTACTTC. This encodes CTSSQTPGQETQYF.